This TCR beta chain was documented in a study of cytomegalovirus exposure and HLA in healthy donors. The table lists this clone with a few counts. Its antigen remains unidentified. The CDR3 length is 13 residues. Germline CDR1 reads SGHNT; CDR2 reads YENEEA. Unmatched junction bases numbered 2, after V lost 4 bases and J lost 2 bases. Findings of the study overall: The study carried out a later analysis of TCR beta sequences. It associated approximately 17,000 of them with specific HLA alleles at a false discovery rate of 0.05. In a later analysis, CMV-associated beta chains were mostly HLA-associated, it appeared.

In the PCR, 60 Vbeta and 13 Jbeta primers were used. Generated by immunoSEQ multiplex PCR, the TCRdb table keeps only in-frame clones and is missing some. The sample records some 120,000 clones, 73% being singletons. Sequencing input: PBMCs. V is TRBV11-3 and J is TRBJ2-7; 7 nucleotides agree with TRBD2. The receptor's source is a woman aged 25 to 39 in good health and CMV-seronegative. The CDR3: CASSSGLTYEQYF. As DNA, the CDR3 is TGTGCCAGCAGCTCGGGACTAACCTACGAGCAGTACTTC.